This TCR beta chain was sequenced in a study of cytomegalovirus exposure and HLA in healthy donors. At the level of the study: Caucasian-associated ancestry cluster membership applied to over 80% of 398 genotyped donors.

Per the germline V gene, CDR1 is LNHDA and CDR2 is SQIVND (reference sequence). Trimming shortened V by 5 bases and J by 4 bases, and 21 bases separated the two germline ends. CDR3 size: 17 residues. To note about this clone: Its antigen remains unidentified.

PCR amplification relied on 60 Vbeta primers (plus 13 Jbeta primers). Data came from immunoSEQ multiplex PCR; TCRdb stores just in-frame clones and leaves some out. The sample holds some 86,000 clones; about 76% are singletons and the top ten take over 12%. Study-wide results and limits: Testing in vitro showed a few CMV-associated chains specific for CMV antigens.

The chain carries TRBV19 and TRBJ1-3, with D maybe TRBD1 (6 bases). Sequencing was carried out using PBMCs. This receptor was obtained from a woman aged 40 to 50 in good health and CMV-seropositive. CDR3 sequence (DNA): TGTGCCAGTAGTCAACAGGGTCCGTTCGCGATGGGAAACACCATATATTTT. Amino acids: CASSQQGPFAMGNTIYF.